These 24 T cell receptor beta chains originate from one sample sequenced in a study of T cells in localized non-small cell lung cancer. Assay: immunoSEQ multiplex PCR; the TCRdb copy retains only in-frame clones and omits some. Of about 43,000 clones listed, roughly 90% are singletons. Specimen: PBMCs, collected before any cancer treatment. The source is a woman aged 40-69 years with stage II lung adenocarcinoma.

J is TRBJ1-3 and V is TRBV11-2; D is perhaps TRBD1 (6 bases). Germline CDR1 and CDR2: SGHAT and FQNNGV. This CDR3 is built from 16 residues. V lost 5 bases and J lost 4, with 18 bases in between. The CDR3 spells CASSPTSGGAGNTIYF. CDR3 bases: TGTGCCAGCAGCCCCACCTCGGGGGGCGCGGGAAACACCATATATTTT.

This clone counts as medium-sized. The chain employs TRBV28 and TRBJ1-1; D might be TRBD1 (5 bases). CDR3 size: 11 residues. Germline values: CDR1 MDHEN, CDR2 SYDVKM. Deletions cut 4 bases from V and 8 bases from J, with 8 bases between. CDR3 in amino acids: CASSYGGEAFF. The CDR3 DNA follows: TGTGCCAGCAGTTACGGGGGAGAAGCTTTCTTT.

J is TRBJ1-3 and V is TRBV23-1; no firm D call. TRBV23-1 carries the ORF label, with uncertain function. V was trimmed by 0 bases and J by 5 bases, leaving 20 bases between them. CDR3 length: 18 amino acids. As DNA, the CDR3 is TGCGCCAGCAGTCAATCGCCGGGATTCGGAAGGGCCAGAAACACCATATATTTT. It codes for CASSQSPGFGRARNTIYF.

The CDR3 here is CASSYSMGLTNYGYTF. CDR3 sequence (DNA): TGTGCCAGCAGTTACTCGATGGGGCTAACTAACTATGGCTACACCTTC. The chain couples TRBV6-5 to TRBJ1-2, with D tentatively TRBD1 (5 bases). V dropped 0 bases and J dropped 0 bases, with 11 bases sitting between them. CDR1 and CDR2 (germline): MNHEY, SVGAGI. The CDR3 extends over 16 amino acids.

This rearrangement joins TRBV5-4 to TRBJ2-5, with D tentatively TRBD2 (6 bases). The CDR3 covers 13 residues. CDR1 and CDR2 (germline): SGHNT, YYREEE (reference sequence). The V gene lost 4 bases and the J gene lost 1 base, with 8 bases spanning the gap. The DNA for the CDR3 is TGTGCCAGCAGCCGGGACTTCCAAGAGACCCAGTACTTC. This translates into CASSRDFQETQYF.

This clone was detected only once. The rearrangement links TRBV21-1 to TRBJ2-1; the table's D call, TRBD1, was not checked against the DNA. TRBV21-1 is recorded as a pseudogene. CDR3 length: 12 residues. The CDR3 nucleotides are TGTGCCAGCAGCAACCAGTACAATGAGCAGTTCTTC. Its protein product is CASSNQYNEQFF.

The chain joins TRBV5-4 to TRBJ2-3; D unresolved. CDR1 and CDR2 (germline): SGHNT, YYREEE (reference sequence). The length of the CDR3 is 11 residues. The germline V and J ends were trimmed by 0 bases and 5 bases, with 1 base remaining between them. CDR3 coding DNA: TGTGCCAGCAGCTTGGGAGATACGCAGTATTTT. It specifies CASSLGDTQYF.

V usage is TRBV7-8 and J usage is TRBJ1-4; D gene ambiguous. Germline CDR1 SGHVS, CDR2 FQNEAQ. CDR3 length: 12 amino acids. The ends were cut back, 1 base at V and 10 bases at J, with 7 bases in the middle. In DNA form, the CDR3 reads TGTGCCAGCAGCTTAGGTCGTGTAAAACTGTTTTTT. Translating gives CASSLGRVKLFF. Full variable domain (missing parts from reference TRBV7-8 and TRBJ1-4): GAGVSQSPRYKVAKRGQDVALRCDPISGHVSLFWYQQALGQGPEFLTYFQNEAQLDKSGLPSDRFFAERPEGSVSTLKIQRTQQEDSAVYLCASSLGRVKLFFGSGTQLSVL.

The chain links TRBV9 to TRBJ2-2, with D possibly being TRBD1 (6 bases). This CDR3 has 14 amino acids. Deletions cut 3 bases from V and 4 bases from J, with 10 bases between. Germline V gene sequence: CDR1 SGDLS, CDR2 YYNGEE. CDR3 DNA sequence: TGTGCCAGCAGCGCCCCAGGGGTCACCGGGGAGCTGTTTTTT. This sequence encodes CASSAPGVTGELFF.

This sequence joins TRBV28 and TRBJ1-2, with D possibly TRBD1 on 5 matching bases. Per germline, CDR1 MDHEN and CDR2 SYDVKM. The length of the CDR3 is 16 residues. V gave up 7 bases and J gave up 8 bases, with 26 bases separating them. The CDR3 bases are TGTGCCAGCACCCTACCAGGTAGGGGCCGCGCGGGAGGCTACACCTTC. It is translated as CASTLPGRGRAGGYTF.

The chain employs TRBV28 and TRBJ2-2; 7 bases match TRBD2. V was clipped by 2 bases and J by 0 bases; unmatched bases: 3. CDR1 and CDR2 (germline): MDHEN, SYDVKM. The CDR3 is 16 residues long. In DNA form, the CDR3 reads TGTGCCAGCAGTTTAGGGACTACTCCGAACACCGGGGAGCTGTTTTTT. This sequence encodes CASSLGTTPNTGELFF. The full variable domain, rest sourced from reference TRBV28 and TRBJ2-2, is DVKVTQSSRYLVKRTGEKVFLECVQDMDHENMFWYRQDPGLGLRLIYFSYDVKMKEKGDIPEGYSVSREKKERFSLILESASTNQTSMYLCASSLGTTPNTGELFFGEGSRLTVL.

There are a few counts of this clone. This sequence joins TRBV19 and TRBJ1-6, with D possibly TRBD1 on 6 matching bases. Between the trimmed V and J ends, which lost 7 bases and 9 bases, there was a span of 16 bases. CDR1 is LNHDA, CDR2 SQIVND, per germline (reference sequence). This CDR3 is 14 amino acids long. CDR3 in amino acids: CASNRDNRGSPLHF. The DNA of the CDR3 is TGTGCCAGTAATAGGGACAACCGGGGTTCACCCCTCCACTTT.

The table lists this clone with a count of one. V gene TRBV19 combines with J gene TRBJ2-7, with TRBD1 matching 12 bases. V shed 5 bases, J shed 4 bases, and the junction held 6 bases outside the gene matches. Germline CDR1 LNHDA, CDR2 SQIVND (reference sequence). This CDR3 has 15 residues. The CDR3 region has the DNA TGTGCCAGTAGTGCGCCGGGACAGGGGGCTTACGAGCAGTACTTC. Amino acids: CASSAPGQGAYEQYF.

The gene calls are TRBV19 and TRBJ2-5, with D possibly TRBD2 on 7 matching bases. The germline V and J ends were trimmed by 5 bases and 4 bases, with 20 bases remaining between them. Germline V gives CDR1 LNHDA, CDR2 SQIVND (reference sequence). The CDR3 has 16 residues. CDR3 coding DNA: TGTGCCAGTAGTTTGGGGGGGGGCCCAATTTCAGAGACCCAGTACTTC. Protein: CASSLGGGPISETQYF.

This clone has just one count. The chain joins TRBV27 to TRBJ2-3; 11 bases match TRBD2. Trimming removed 10 bases from V and 0 bases from J; junction bases left unmatched: 9. Germline loops: CDR1 MNHEY, CDR2 SMNVEV (reference sequence). This CDR3 comprises 16 residues. The CDR3 DNA is TGTGCCACTACTTATAGCGGGAGGGGTAGCACAGATACGCAGTATTTT. Encoded protein: CATTYSGRGSTDTQYF.

V usage is TRBV13 and J usage is TRBJ2-3; D might be TRBD1 (5 bases). The CDR3 contains 19 residues. In germline, CDR1 is PRHDT, CDR2 FYEKMQ (reference sequence). Deletions cut 5 bases from V and 2 bases from J, with 26 bases between. CDR3 amino acids: CASSPPTFRASAPTDTQYF. CDR3 sequence (DNA): TGTGCCAGCAGCCCCCCTACCTTCAGGGCAAGTGCCCCCACAGATACGCAGTATTTT. Variable domain in full (rest from reference TRBV13 and TRBJ2-3): AAGVIQSPRHLIKEKRETATLKCYPIPRHDTVYWYQQGPGQDPQFLISFYEKMQSDKGSIPDRFSAQQFSDYHSELNMSSLELGDSALYFCASSPPTFRASAPTDTQYFGPGTRLTVL.

J is TRBJ1-2 and V is TRBV5-1, with D tentatively TRBD1 (6 bases). V was pared by 2 bases and J by 4 bases, with 18 bases between. This CDR3 is 16 amino acids long. Germline CDR1 SGHRS, CDR2 YFSETQ. In DNA form, the CDR3 reads TGCGCCAGCAGCTTAACGGAGGGGGTGAAGGGCTATGGCTACACCTTC. As protein: CASSLTEGVKGYGYTF.

This chain uses TRBV6-1 with TRBJ2-7; D may correspond to TRBD1 or TRBD2 (5 bases each). The CDR3 runs to 15 residues. Germline lookup yields CDR1 MNHNS and CDR2 SASEGT. V shed 7 bases and J shed 5 bases, with 21 bases lying between them. CDR3 loop: CASMGRDLLSHEQYF. CDR3 bases: TGTGCCAGCATGGGTCGGGACCTCCTAAGCCACGAGCAGTACTTC.

This clone was counted a few times. This rearrangement joins TRBV27 to TRBJ2-7; 9 positions agree with TRBD1. The trim removed 6 bases at V and 6 bases at J, leaving 6 bases unmatched. The CDR3 loop spans 13 amino acids. Germline V gives CDR1 MNHEY, CDR2 SMNVEV (reference sequence). The CDR3 loop is CASSVTGGVEQYF. CDR3 sequence (DNA): TGTGCCAGCAGCGTCACAGGGGGCGTCGAGCAGTACTTC.

This chain connects TRBV5-4 to TRBJ2-5; TRBD1 might be the D (5 bases). CDR1 and CDR2 from the germline V gene are SGHNT and YYREEE (reference sequence). V shed 5 bases and J shed 5 bases, with 16 bases lying between them. The CDR3 runs 14 residues. The CDR3 DNA reads TGTGCCAGCAGTGAGGCAGGGTGGTGGGAGACCCAGTACTTC. Translated: CASSEAGWWETQYF.

J is TRBJ2-1 and V is TRBV4-1; D possibly corresponds to TRBD1 (6 bases). In germline, CDR1 is MGHRA, CDR2 YSYEKL. The CDR3 loop spans 15 amino acids. V was trimmed by 0 bases and J by 6 bases, leaving 12 bases between them. The CDR3: CASSQERTASNEQFF. The CDR3 nucleotides are TGCGCCAGCAGCCAAGAAAGGACAGCAAGCAATGAGCAGTTCTTC.

This chain links TRBV19 with TRBJ2-3, with TRBD2 identical over 9 bases. The germline gives CDR1 LNHDA, CDR2 SQIVND (reference sequence). Trimming cost V 3 bases and J 1 base; bases outside gene matches: 5. The CDR3 is made up of 16 amino acids. In nucleotides, the CDR3 is TGTGCCAGTAGTATGACTAGCGGCCCCGGCACAGATACGCAGTATTTT. This encodes CASSMTSGPGTDTQYF.

The V call is TRBV6-4, the J call TRBJ2-2; D unresolved. V was trimmed by 7 bases and J by 8 bases, leaving 8 bases between them. This CDR3 contains 11 residues. Germline V gene lookup returns CDR1 MRHNA and CDR2 SNTAGT. The CDR3 reads CASTDGGELFF. The CDR3 DNA reads as TGTGCCAGCACCGATGGAGGGGAGCTGTTTTTT.

V is TRBV5-1 and J is TRBJ2-7; 7 bases are shared with TRBD1. V gave up 3 bases and J gave up 3 bases; unmatched junction bases: 6. Germline CDR1 and CDR2: SGHRS and YFSETQ. The CDR3 has 14 residues. This chain's CDR3 is CASSSGTVFYEQYF. The CDR3 DNA reads TGCGCCAGCAGCTCCGGGACAGTCTTCTACGAGCAGTACTTC.